This T cell receptor beta chain is from a study of STAT5B mutations in CD4+ large granular lymphocyte leukemia. The authors' processing: Lowest detectable productive clonotype frequency was 2.59 x 10-5. Assay: immunoSEQ multiplex PCR; the TCRdb copy retains only in-frame clones and omits some. For V, J and clone size, that table is used; D and trimming come from the DNA. The data show approximately 30,000 clones, 76% seen once. Germline V CDR1 and CDR2: SGHNT, YYREEE (reference sequence). With 1 base removed from V and 0 bases from J, the gap between germline ends came to 10 bases. The CDR3 contains 15 residues.

The V gene is TRBV5-4, the J gene TRBJ1-1, with a tentative D call TRBD1 (6 bases). The sequencing input was CD4+ T cells from blood buffy coats. The receptor's source is a human donor in good health. In DNA form, the CDR3 reads TGTGCCAGCAGCTTGCCCAGGGGCCTGAACACTGAAGCTTTCTTT. Protein: CASSLPRGLNTEAFF.